Presented here are 17 T cell receptor beta chains from one specimen sequenced in a study of T cells in tumors after PD-1 blockade (dated by TCRdb to 2018 to 2020). The method behind the library was the immunoSEQ multiplex PCR assay. TCRdb took over this immuneACCESS table, retaining in-frame rearrangements with V and J assigned. Such tables are incomplete; in checked studies, under half of the missing clones stem from an unresolved V gene, and the remainder is unexplained. For this sample there are roughly 50,000 clones; 75% to 85% appear just once. Over 15% of the sample lies in the top ten. The intended sense of this specimen's time point label: before anti-PD-1 therapy. The material was PBMCs, obtained before anti-PD-1 treatment. The receptors stem from a human donor with basal cell carcinoma.

This rearrangement joins TRBV27 to TRBJ2-3; possible D gene TRBD2, 7 bases. Per the germline V gene, CDR1 is MNHEY and CDR2 is SMNVEV (reference sequence). This CDR3 has 15 amino acids. Trimming cost V 6 bases and J 5 bases, with 18 bases left between them. CDR3 residues: CASSPRGGAEDTQYF. CDR3 in DNA: TGTGCCAGCAGCCCCCGAGGGGGGGCGGAAGATACGCAGTATTTT.

The CDR3 DNA reads TGTGCCAGTACCCGCCTCCTAGCGGATATGTCTAGGAATGAGCAGTTCTTC. As protein: CASTRLLADMSRNEQFF. The gene calls are TRBV19 and TRBJ2-1; 7 bases map to TRBD2. The junction had 19 bases not matched to a gene; V was cut back by 7 bases and J by 7 bases. The CDR3 is made up of 17 amino acids. From germline, CDR1 is LNHDA and CDR2 SQIVND (reference sequence).

This clone has more than one count but fewer than ten. The V call is TRBV7-9, the J call TRBJ1-1; perhaps TRBD1 as D (6 bases). Trimming took off 7 bases at V and 3 bases at J, with 15 bases between the two ends. This CDR3 region has 14 residues. Per the germline V gene, CDR1 is SEHNR and CDR2 is FQNEAQ (reference sequence). This CDR3 is CASTEGTWDTEAFF. The CDR3 DNA sequence: TGTGCCAGCACGGAAGGGACATGGGACACTGAAGCTTTCTTT.

CDR3 DNA: TGTGCCAGCAGCGGGCAGAGCTCCTACAATGAGCAGTTCTTC. This codes for CASSGQSSYNEQFF. The chain is built from TRBV2 and TRBJ2-1; no reliable D call. The germline CDR1 and CDR2 sequences are SNHLY and FYNNEI. The CDR3 contains 14 residues. The V end was cut by 6 bases, the J end by 0 bases, with 9 bases between.

The J gene is TRBJ2-7, the V gene TRBV24-1; D is ambiguous. Germline CDR1 reads KGHDR; CDR2 reads SFDVKD. CDR3 length: 14 amino acids. Trimming shortened V by 5 bases and J by 2 bases, and 12 bases separated the two germline ends. The CDR3 here is CATSATSATYEQYF. DNA for the CDR3: TGTGCCACCAGTGCGACCAGCGCAACCTACGAGCAGTACTTC.

The chain joins TRBV16 to TRBJ1-1; no definite D call. Trimming took 4 bases from V and 3 from J, leaving 3 bases between them. CDR1 is KGHSY and CDR2 is FQNENV in the germline V gene. This CDR3 region has 11 residues. The DNA of the CDR3 is TGTGCCAGCAGCCCTGACACTGAAGCTTTCTTT. Protein sequence: CASSPDTEAFF.

The chain is built from TRBV2 and TRBJ1-2; perhaps TRBD1 as D (6 bases). CDR1 is SNHLY and CDR2 is FYNNEI in the germline V gene. The CDR3 extends over 14 amino acids. V was cut by 7 bases and J by 1 base, with 13 bases left in between. The CDR3 nucleotides are TGTGCCAGCATGGATACAGGGTTTAACTATGGCTACACCTTC. This codes for CASMDTGFNYGYTF. Based on the CDR3 plus reference TRBV2 and TRBJ1-2, the full variable domain is EPEVTQTPSHQVTQMGQEVILRCVPISNHLYFYWYRQILGQKVEFLVSFYNNEISEKSEIFDDQFSVERPDGSNFTLKIRSTKLEDSAMYFCASMDTGFNYGYTFGSGTRLTVV.

This clone was seen more than once but under ten times. The chain employs TRBV3-1 (or the pseudogene TRBV3-2) and TRBJ1-3; unclear D gene. This CDR3 is 12 amino acids long. The germline CDR1 and CDR2 sequences are LGHDT and YNNKEL (reference sequence). V shed 3 bases and J shed 6 bases, with 6 bases lying between them. The CDR3 nucleotides are TGTGCCAGCAGCCAGAAGGAAAACACCATATATTTT. Translation gives CASSQKENTIYF.

CDR3 sequence: CASSFILNTEAFF. The CDR3, as DNA: TGTGCCAGCAGCTTTATACTGAACACTGAAGCTTTCTTT. This rearrangement joins TRBV12-3 or TRBV12-4 to TRBJ1-1; the D is unclear. The length of the CDR3 is 13 residues. V lost 6 bases to trimming and J lost 0 bases, with 8 bases between them.

The chain is built from TRBV13 and TRBJ1-4; TRBD1 matches 7 bases. Per the germline V gene, CDR1 is PRHDT and CDR2 is FYEKMQ (reference sequence). Trimming cost V 3 bases and J 7 bases; bases outside gene matches: 8. The CDR3 is 15 amino acids. The DNA for the CDR3 is TGTGCCAGCAGCTTCTACAGGGGAAGCGGTGAAAAACTGTTTTTT. It yields the protein CASSFYRGSGEKLFF.

This clone has only one observation. V and J are TRBV7-8 and TRBJ1-2; TRBD1 matches at 7 bases. This CDR3 comprises 14 residues. Germline V gene sequence: CDR1 SGHVS, CDR2 FQNEAQ. V gave up 6 bases and J gave up 5 bases; unmatched junction bases: 9. CDR3 residues: CASSLTGTAYGYTF. CDR3 nucleotides: TGTGCCAGCAGTTTGACCGGGACAGCATATGGCTACACCTTC.

V gene TRBV30 combines with J gene TRBJ2-7; no clear D. V shed 2 bases and J shed 5 bases, with 4 bases lying between them. Germline assignment: CDR1 GTSNPN and CDR2 SVGIG (reference sequence). There are 10 residues in the CDR3. CDR3 loop: CAWSMDEQYF. CDR3 in DNA: TGTGCCTGGAGTATGGACGAGCAGTACTTC.

V is TRBV9 and J is TRBJ2-1, with TRBD2 matching 15 bases. The CDR3 runs to 16 residues. V trimming: 3 bases; J trimming: 10 bases; junction bases outside the gene matches: 8. Germline V gene data show CDR1 as SGDLS and CDR2 as YYNGEE. The CDR3 bases are TGTGCCAGCAGCGGAGGACTAGCGGGAGGGCCTACAGAGCAGTTCTTC. It is translated as CASSGGLAGGPTEQFF.

The chain combines TRBV5-1 with TRBJ1-3; D not resolved. The CDR3 consists of 14 residues. Trimming removed 0 bases at V and 1 base at J, with 5 bases between. Germline-derived CDR1 and CDR2 are SGHRS and YFSETQ. CDR3 DNA sequence: TGCGCCAGCAGCTTGGGTGGTTCTGGAAACACCATATATTTT. Translation: CASSLGGSGNTIYF. The full variable domain, its missing parts supplied by reference TRBV5-1 and TRBJ1-3, is KAGVTQTPRYLIKTRGQQVTLSCSPISGHRSVSWYQQTPGQGLQFLFEYFSETQRNKGNFPGRFSGRQFSNSRSEMNVSTLELGDSALYLCASSLGGSGNTIYFGEGSWLTVV.

The J gene is TRBJ1-1, the V gene TRBV7-9, with TRBD1 as a possible D gene (6 bases). Deletions cut 0 bases from V and 7 bases from J, with 12 bases between. Germline lookup yields CDR1 SEHNR and CDR2 FQNEAQ (reference sequence). This CDR3 spans 14 amino acids. CDR3 amino acids: CASSLAEHRVEAFF. Here the CDR3 DNA reads TGTGCCAGCAGCTTAGCGGAGCACAGGGTTGAAGCTTTCTTT.

The J gene is TRBJ2-7, the V gene TRBV6-4; 8 bases match TRBD1. This CDR3 has 15 residues. The V gene's germline CDR1 is MRHNA and CDR2 SNTAGT. J was trimmed by 3 bases and V by 6 bases; bases with no gene match: 10. The CDR3 sequence: CASRPRTGRCYEQYF. The DNA of the CDR3 is TGTGCCAGCAGGCCCCGGACAGGGAGGTGCTACGAGCAGTACTTC.

This sequence joins TRBV7-9 and TRBJ1-2, with a weak D call TRBD1 (5 bases). V was shortened by 5 bases and J by 7 bases, with 11 bases between the two germline ends. The CDR3 loop spans 12 amino acids. The germline CDR1 and CDR2 sequences are SEHNR and FQNEAQ (reference sequence). The CDR3 loop reads CASSPRESGYTF. The CDR3 region has the DNA TGTGCCAGCAGCCCCAGGGAATCTGGCTACACCTTC.